This T cell receptor (beta chain) emerged from a study of control samples from healthy donors and cancer patients. CDR3 length equals 13 residues. V was shortened by 7 bases and J by 5 bases, with 12 bases between the two germline ends. Germline V lookup: CDR1 SEHNR, CDR2 FQNEAQ (reference sequence). The data were produced by immunoSEQ multiplex PCR, yet TCRdb's version contains in-frame clones alone and is incomplete. The sample consists of about 86,000 clones, about 92% of them appearing once. The rearrangement uses TRBV7-9 and TRBJ2-1; D uncertain. What was sequenced was blood. The TCR was taken from a woman aged 25-40 years in good health. The CDR3 coding sequence is TGTGCCAGCACCTTTTACGGACACAATGAGCAGTTCTTC. Protein: CASTFYGHNEQFF. The full variable domain, rest sourced from reference TRBV7-9 and TRBJ2-1, is DTGVSQNPRHKITKRGQNVTFRCDPISEHNRLYWYRQTLGQGPEFLTYFQNEAQLEKSRLLSDRFSAERPKGSFSTLEIQRTEQGDSAMYLCASTFYGHNEQFFGPGTRLTVL.